This entry lists 14 T cell receptor beta chains sequenced from one sample in a study of cytomegalovirus exposure and HLA in healthy donors. Sequenced by immunoSEQ multiplex PCR; TCRdb stores in-frame clones only, minus some. The sample holds 150,000 to 200,000 clones, about 81% seen once. Sequenced input: PBMCs. These receptors were collected from a woman aged 25-40 years in good health and CMV-seronegative.

The gene calls are TRBV2 and TRBJ2-5; tentative D call: TRBD1 (7 bases). Per germline, CDR1 SNHLY and CDR2 FYNNEI. V was cut by 1 base and J by 5 bases, with 11 bases left in between. The CDR3 covers 14 residues. The CDR3 nucleotides are TGTGCCAGCAGTGAAGGGGCAGGGGGGGAGACCCAGTACTTC. Translation gives CASSEGAGGETQYF.

The chain combines TRBV10-3 with TRBJ1-3; the D gene is possibly TRBD1 (6 bases). CDR1 and CDR2 from the germline V gene are ENHRY and SYGVKD. CDR3 length: 13 residues. Trimming took 6 bases from V and 2 from J, leaving 8 bases between them. In DNA form, the CDR3 reads TGTGCCATCAGCACAGGGACTGGAAACACCATATATTTT. Residues: CAISTGTGNTIYF.

This clone was counted a few times. The rearrangement uses TRBV5-4 and TRBJ2-1, with a possible D match to TRBD2 (5 bases). This CDR3 has 12 residues. Trimming shortened V by 5 bases and J by 6 bases, and 9 bases separated the two germline ends. CDR1 and CDR2 (germline): SGHNT, YYREEE (reference sequence). CDR3 in amino acids: CASRRETNEQFF. The CDR3 DNA follows: TGTGCCAGCAGGAGGGAGACCAATGAGCAGTTCTTC.

The rearrangement uses TRBV19 and TRBJ1-2; D is perhaps TRBD1 (6 bases). The CDR3 covers 13 residues. Germline CDR1 and CDR2: LNHDA and SQIVND (reference sequence). Trimming cost V 6 bases and J 2 bases, with 10 bases left between them. The CDR3 DNA follows: TGTGCCAGTAGCACGACAGGCAACTATGGCTACACCTTC. Translated, it gives CASSTTGNYGYTF.

The V call is TRBV29-1, the J call TRBJ2-1; TRBD1 agrees at 9 bases. The V segment lost 2 bases and the J segment 7 bases; nucleotides outside the gene matches: 6. The CDR3 contains 14 residues. Germline CDR1 SQVTM, CDR2 ANQGSEA. The CDR3: CSVERGTGYNEQFF. CDR3 DNA sequence: TGCAGCGTTGAAAGGGGGACAGGGTATAATGAGCAGTTCTTC.

The chain carries TRBV5-1 and TRBJ2-3; D might be TRBD2 (5 bases). V lost 1 base to trimming and J lost 0 bases, with 15 bases between them. Per the germline V gene, CDR1 is SGHRS and CDR2 is YFSETQ. The CDR3 loop spans 17 amino acids. CDR3: CASSLFSSSGSTDTQYF. The CDR3 DNA sequence: TGCGCCAGCAGCTTGTTTTCGTCCAGCGGTAGCACAGATACGCAGTATTTT.

The genes are TRBV6-6 and TRBJ1-2, with D possibly TRBD1 on 6 matching bases. CDR1 MNHNY and CDR2 SVGAGI come from the germline V gene (reference sequence). V dropped 11 bases and J dropped 3 bases, with 19 bases sitting between them. This CDR3 has 14 residues. The CDR3 sequence: CASRLGGADYGYTF. CDR3 nucleotides: TGTGCCTCCCGACTGGGGGGGGCTGACTATGGCTACACCTTC.

CDR3 coding DNA: TGCAGCGTTGGAACCGGGGAAGGAGCTTTCTTT. Translation gives CSVGTGEGAFF. V is TRBV29-1 and J is TRBJ1-1; no reliable D call. V lost 4 bases and J lost 10, with 13 bases in between. The CDR3 is 11 residues long. The germline CDR1 and CDR2 sequences are SQVTM and ANQGSEA. Together with reference TRBV29-1 and TRBJ1-1, the CDR3 gives the full variable domain: SAVISQKPSRDICQRGTSLTIQCQVDSQVTMMFWYRQQPGQSLTLIATANQGSEATYESGFVIDKFPISRPNLTFSTLTVSNMSPEDSSIYLCSVGTGEGAFFGQGTRLTVV.

The rearrangement joins TRBV10-2 to TRBJ2-7; 9 bases are shared with TRBD2. Per germline, CDR1 WSHSY and CDR2 SAAADI. Trimming took 2 bases from V and 6 from J; bases not matched to a gene: 5. The CDR3 runs to 14 residues. The DNA of the CDR3 is TGCGCCAGCAGTGAGCGGAATAGCGGGAGCGAGCAGTACTTC. Translated, it gives CASSERNSGSEQYF.

The rearrangement uses TRBV7-6 and TRBJ2-1, with 12 bases matching TRBD2. The CDR3 has 15 residues. CDR1 is SGHVS, CDR2 FNYEAQ, per germline. J gave up 4 bases and V 4 bases, and 2 bases lay outside the gene matches. The chain's CDR3 is CASSSTSGGYNEQFF. In nucleotides, the CDR3 is TGTGCCAGCAGCTCGACTAGCGGGGGATACAATGAGCAGTTCTTC.

V and J are TRBV11-2 and TRBJ2-7, with 9 bases that match TRBD1. There are 16 residues in the CDR3. Germline V gene lookup returns CDR1 SGHAT and CDR2 FQNNGV. The trim removed 3 bases at V and 4 bases at J, leaving 10 bases unmatched. Here the CDR3 reads CASSLAGDRVEYEQYF. The CDR3 DNA reads TGTGCCAGCAGCTTGGCTGGGGACAGGGTTGAATACGAGCAGTACTTC.

The chain joins TRBV10-3 to TRBJ1-1; D gene uncertain. The germline V gene encodes CDR1 ENHRY and CDR2 SYGVKD. With 6 bases removed from V and 7 bases from J, the gap between germline ends came to 18 bases. The CDR3 spans 14 residues. In DNA, the CDR3 is TGTGCCATCAGCGGGAGGCAGACGCGGGGTGAAGCTTTCTTT. Translated, it gives CAISGRQTRGEAFF.

The chain recombines TRBV5-4 with TRBJ1-4; 11 bases are a match to TRBD1. CDR3 size: 16 residues. Per germline, CDR1 SGHNT and CDR2 YYREEE (reference sequence). Unmatched junction bases numbered 4, after V lost 4 bases and J lost 2 bases. As DNA, the CDR3 is TGTGCCAGCAGCGCGGACAGGGGGCACACTAATGAAAAACTGTTTTTT. As protein: CASSADRGHTNEKLFF.

The chain recombines TRBV6-1 with TRBJ1-2, with a weak D call TRBD1 (6 bases). This CDR3 region has 13 residues. V dropped 7 bases and J dropped 4 bases, with 13 bases sitting between them. Germline CDR1 is MNHNS and CDR2 is SASEGT. DNA of the CDR3: TGTGCCAGCACCCTCGGACAGTCCTATGGCTACACCTTC. This encodes CASTLGQSYGYTF.